The clone carrying this T cell receptor (beta chain) was counted between two and nine times. The antigen remains unidentified. These data come from a study of response to subunit inactivated influenza vaccine. General observations from the study: Authors suggested each seasonal flu vaccination may recruit only limited numbers of new T cells.

This CDR3 spans 16 amino acids. The trim removed 1 base at V and 6 bases at J, leaving 6 bases unmatched. In germline, CDR1 is LGHNA, CDR2 YSLEER. TCRdb reprocessed the RT-PCR reads with MiXCR, giving one entry per CDR3 protein. The sample contains approximately 700,000 distinct CDR3 sequences, approximately 15% of which appear only once. This receptor was taken from a man aged 45-65 years who received an inactivated influenza vaccine. The specimen was PBMCs from blood, collected less than 15 days before vaccination. The chain employs TRBV4-3 and TRBJ2-2; the match to TRBD1 covers 9 bases. The CDR3 DNA follows: TGCGCCAGCAGCCAAGGAACAGGGGGCCTCGCCGGGGAGCTGTTTTTT. As protein: CASSQGTGGLAGELFF.